Presented here are 18 T cell receptor beta chains from one specimen sequenced in a study of spatial heterogeneity in lung cancer. Time point here: blood at routine non-recurrence follow-up after resection. MiXCR, run by TCRdb on the 5' RACE reads, gives a single entry per CDR3 protein. The sample has fewer than 30,000 distinct CDR3 sequences; about 9.8% are singletons. Here the sequenced sample was PBMCs, taken at follow-up. The receptors were sampled from a male donor with early-stage non-small cell lung cancer.

This clonotype was counted at least ten times. The J gene is TRBJ1-1, the V gene TRBV7-8, with D perhaps matching TRBD1 (6 bases). This CDR3 has 16 residues. V lost 0 bases to trimming and J lost 10 bases, with 21 bases between them. CDR1 SGHVS and CDR2 FQNEAQ come from the germline V gene. CDR3 DNA sequence: TGTGCCAGCAGCTTAGCTATTCCGGCAGGGGCCTTCGGAGCTTTCTTT. Encoded protein: CASSLAIPAGAFGAFF. The full variable domain, in which reference TRBV7-8 and TRBJ1-1 provide the parts outside the CDR3, is GAGVSQSPRYKVAKRGQDVALRCDPISGHVSLFWYQQALGQGPEFLTYFQNEAQLDKSGLPSDRFFAERPEGSVSTLKIQRTQQEDSAVYLCASSLAIPAGAFGAFFGQGTRLTVV.

Worth noting for this clonotype: A much larger clone sits a single nucleotide away, making a read error possible. The chain couples TRBV10-3 to TRBJ2-5; unclear D gene. CDR3 length: 12 amino acids. Germline V CDR1 and CDR2: ENHRY, SYGVKD. The CDR3 protein is CATGPMQETRYF. In DNA, the CDR3 is TGTGCCACCGGACCTATGCAGGAGACCCGGTACTTC.

This clonotype was counted at least ten times. The chain uses TRBV18 and TRBJ2-4; no clear D. V was trimmed by 8 bases and J by 8 bases, leaving 10 bases between them. Germline V gene lookup returns CDR1 KGHSH and CDR2 LQKENI. This CDR3 region has 11 residues. The DNA for the CDR3 is TGTGCCAGCCCCCTACCGGACATTCAGTACTTC. This sequence encodes CASPLPDIQYF.

Ten or more counts support this clonotype. CDR3 sequence (DNA): TGTGCCACCCACAGTCCGTTCTCAAACTCCTACGAGCAGTACTTC. This gives the protein CATHSPFSNSYEQYF. The chain employs TRBV24-1 and TRBJ2-7, with D unresolved. The germline CDR1 and CDR2 sequences are KGHDR and SFDVKD. Trimming cost V 9 bases and J 0 bases, with 17 bases left between them. This CDR3 comprises 15 residues.

This clonotype was counted only a few times. The gene calls are TRBV20-1 and TRBJ2-2, with D uncertain. The CDR3 length is 15 residues. The germline V and J ends were trimmed by 7 bases and 0 bases, with 15 bases remaining between them. Germline V gives CDR1 DFQATT, CDR2 SNEGSKA (reference sequence). Written as DNA, the CDR3 is TGCAGTGTTAAACCGGGTATCTCGAACACCGGGGAGCTGTTTTTT. Translation: CSVKPGISNTGELFF.

The rearrangement uses TRBV11-2 and TRBJ2-2, with unresolved D. V was shortened by 1 base and J by 2 bases, with 17 bases between the two germline ends. Germline CDR1 is SGHAT and CDR2 is FQNNGV. CDR3 size: 18 residues. CDR3 nucleotide sequence: TGTGCCAGCAGCTTAGGGGCTTTTCCCAACCTAAACACCGGGGAGCTGTTTTTT. Residues: CASSLGAFPNLNTGELFF.

The sample holds a few counts of this clonotype. The rearrangement joins TRBV2 to TRBJ1-1, with D tentatively TRBD1 (5 bases). Germline CDR1 SNHLY, CDR2 FYNNEI. This CDR3 comprises 14 residues. Deletions cut 2 bases from V and 0 bases from J, with 7 bases between. The CDR3 spells CASSEQGVNTEAFF. CDR3 nucleotide sequence: TGTGCCAGCAGTGAACAGGGCGTGAACACTGAAGCTTTCTTT. Variable domain in full (rest from reference TRBV2 and TRBJ1-1): EPEVTQTPSHQVTQMGQEVILRCVPISNHLYFYWYRQILGQKVEFLVSFYNNEISEKSEIFDDQFSVERPDGSNFTLKIRSTKLEDSAMYFCASSEQGVNTEAFFGQGTRLTVV.

This clonotype has just a few counts. The DNA of the CDR3 is TGTGCCAGCAGTGCCCCGACGGGGACGAACGATGAGCAGTTCTTC. As protein: CASSAPTGTNDEQFF. The chain uses TRBV2 and TRBJ2-1; D is possibly TRBD1 or TRBD2 (5 bases each). This CDR3 is built from 15 residues. Deletions cut 4 bases from V and 8 bases from J, with 18 bases between. Germline loops: CDR1 SNHLY, CDR2 FYNNEI.

A few counts support this clonotype. This chain joins TRBV9 and TRBJ2-7; D possibly corresponds to TRBD2 (5 bases). CDR1 SGDLS and CDR2 YYNGEE come from the germline V gene. V lost 2 bases and J lost 1, with 7 bases in between. This CDR3 is built from 13 residues. CDR3 sequence: CASSVEGSYEQYF. The CDR3 DNA follows: TGTGCCAGCAGCGTTGAGGGTTCCTACGAGCAGTACTTC.

This clonotype was observed at least ten times. This sequence joins TRBV7-2 and TRBJ2-5; tentatively, D is TRBD1 (7 bases). In germline, CDR1 is SGHTA, CDR2 FQGNSA. Trimming removed 4 bases at V and 4 bases at J, with 22 bases between. CDR3 length: 17 amino acids. The CDR3 coding sequence is TGTGCCAGCAGCTCTGGAGGGCAGGGGGTTTGGTTAGAGACCCAGTACTTC. Its protein product is CASSSGGQGVWLETQYF.

This clonotype is medium-sized by share. The gene calls are TRBV20-1 and TRBJ2-1, with 14 nucleotides matching TRBD2. Germline lookup yields CDR1 DFQATT and CDR2 SNEGSKA (reference sequence). Losses at the gene ends were 4 bases for V and 4 bases for J; bases not matched to a gene: 12. This CDR3 is 18 amino acids long. CDR3 amino acids: CSAKGRTSGGIFYNEQFF. CDR3 coding DNA: TGCAGTGCTAAAGGCCGGACTAGCGGGGGGATTTTTTACAATGAGCAGTTCTTC.

With regard to this clonotype: One junction end disagrees with the germline gene, perhaps due to a read error. This chain links TRBV12-3 or TRBV12-4 with TRBJ2-1; 12 nucleotides align to TRBD1. The CDR3 spans 15 residues. The CDR3: CASITGTGGYNELFF. Here the CDR3 DNA reads TGTGCCAGCATTACCGGGACAGGGGGCTACAATGAGCTGTTCTTC.

In its sample, this clonotype ranks as medium-sized. Relative to the germline gene, one junction end is altered; a read error may explain this. The rearrangement links TRBV20-1 to TRBJ2-1; 7 nucleotides agree with TRBD2. The CDR3 sequence is 16 residues long. Germline CDR1 DFQATT, CDR2 SNEGSKA (reference sequence). The DNA for the CDR3 is TGCAGTGCTGCCGGGGCTAGCGGTACCTCCTCCAATGAGCAGTTCTTC. It translates to CSAAGASGTSSNEQFF.

This clonotype occurred many times. The genes are TRBV7-2 and TRBJ2-3; 8 nucleotides match TRBD1. J was trimmed by 5 bases and V by 6 bases; bases with no gene match: 7. The CDR3 sequence is 14 residues long. CDR1 and CDR2 from the germline V gene are SGHTA and FQGNSA. CDR3: CASRTGQGGDTQYF. The CDR3 bases are TGTGCCAGCAGGACAGGACAGGGTGGAGATACGCAGTATTTT.

This clonotype was observed a few times. The gene calls are TRBV7-2 and TRBJ1-1; 9 nucleotides agree with TRBD1. V lost 5 bases and J lost 5; bases outside the gene matches: 6. The CDR3 consists of 14 residues. In germline, CDR1 is SGHTA, CDR2 FQGNSA. The CDR3 loop reads CASSATGGWTEAFF. Here the CDR3 DNA reads TGTGCCAGCAGCGCAACAGGGGGCTGGACTGAAGCTTTCTTT.

This clonotype was seen ten or more times. CDR3 bases: TGTGCCAGCAGCCCCGGGACTAGCGGTCGCACAGATACGCAGTATTTT. Its protein product is CASSPGTSGRTDTQYF. The chain recombines TRBV11-2 with TRBJ2-3, with 11 bases matching TRBD2. This CDR3 is 16 amino acids long. Unmatched junction bases numbered 5, after V lost 5 bases and J lost 1 base. Germline CDR1 SGHAT, CDR2 FQNNGV.

This clonotype was observed once. The rearrangement uses TRBV29-1 and TRBJ2-5; no clear D. The CDR3 consists of 12 residues. Trimming shortened V by 4 bases and J by 2 bases, and 8 bases separated the two germline ends. Germline assignment: CDR1 SQVTM and CDR2 ANQGSEA. The CDR3 loop is CSVVGRQETQYF. In DNA, the CDR3 is TGCAGCGTTGTGGGCAGACAAGAGACCCAGTACTTC. Looking up the rest from reference TRBV29-1 and TRBJ2-5 gives the full variable domain: SAVISQKPSRDICQRGTSLTIQCQVDSQVTMMFWYRQQPGQSLTLIATANQGSEATYESGFVIDKFPISRPNLTFSTLTVSNMSPEDSSIYLCSVVGRQETQYFGPGTRLLVL.

The chain combines TRBV7-9 with TRBJ1-1; no clear D gene. V shed 5 bases and J shed 0 bases, with 16 bases lying between them. CDR1 and CDR2 from the germline V gene are SEHNR and FQNEAQ (reference sequence). This CDR3 is built from 16 residues. CDR3 sequence: CASSPQRRGVNTEAFF. The CDR3 DNA reads TGTGCCAGCAGCCCCCAAAGGCGAGGCGTGAACACTGAAGCTTTCTTT.